There are a few counts of the clone carrying this T cell receptor (beta chain). Libraries were prepared by immunoSEQ multiplex PCR; TCRdb keeps only in-frame clonotypes and omits some of them. The data contain tens of thousands of clones, around 90% of them seen just once; the ten biggest clones take up less than 0.6%. The sample comes from a study of OX40 agonist ivuxolimab in advanced cancers. As for the study in general: Having had anti-PD-1, anti-PD-L1 or anti-CTLA-4 therapy before was allowed, and over 35% had some.

Looked up from germline, CDR1 is ENHRY and CDR2 is SYGVKD. Trimming took 6 bases from V and 6 from J; bases not matched to a gene: 7. CDR3 size: 14 residues. Here the sequenced sample was CD4+ or CD8+ T cells sorted from blood, taken in a trial of the OX40 agonist ivuxolimab. This receptor was obtained from an adult with an advanced solid tumor such as melanoma, head and neck, liver or kidney cancer. The chain couples TRBV10-3 to TRBJ1-4; 7 bases fit TRBD1. CDR3 protein: CAISSGTDYEKLFF. Written as DNA, the CDR3 is TGTGCCATCAGCTCCGGGACAGACTATGAAAAACTGTTTTTT.